This TCR beta chain was sequenced in a study of identical twins. Broader study findings: Fewer insertions were carried by abundant cord blood beta clonotypes, but none was seen in memory repertoires. Within beta out-of-frame sequences, the excess sharing observed between twins was weaker.

The CDR3 totals 12 residues. The germline CDR1 and CDR2 sequences are SEHNR and FQNEAQ (reference sequence). Between the trimmed V and J ends, which lost 4 bases and 4 bases, there was a span of 4 bases. About this clonotype itself: Its target is not known.

Unique molecular identifiers were present on cDNA, and template switching added a universal primer site. A single record per CDR3 protein comes from TCRdb applying MiXCR to the 5' RACE reads. The sample has 500,000 to 700,000 distinct CDR3 sequences, 7.1% seen once. The donor group consisted entirely of healthy Caucasians. The sample was also linked to a second study, of yellow fever vaccine responses in identical twins.

The receptor's source is a young woman in good health. The material sequenced was PBMCs. The V gene is TRBV7-9, the J gene TRBJ1-4; D not resolved. As DNA, the CDR3 is TGTGCCAGCAGCTACAGTAATGAAAAACTGTTTTTT. Protein product: CASSYSNEKLFF.